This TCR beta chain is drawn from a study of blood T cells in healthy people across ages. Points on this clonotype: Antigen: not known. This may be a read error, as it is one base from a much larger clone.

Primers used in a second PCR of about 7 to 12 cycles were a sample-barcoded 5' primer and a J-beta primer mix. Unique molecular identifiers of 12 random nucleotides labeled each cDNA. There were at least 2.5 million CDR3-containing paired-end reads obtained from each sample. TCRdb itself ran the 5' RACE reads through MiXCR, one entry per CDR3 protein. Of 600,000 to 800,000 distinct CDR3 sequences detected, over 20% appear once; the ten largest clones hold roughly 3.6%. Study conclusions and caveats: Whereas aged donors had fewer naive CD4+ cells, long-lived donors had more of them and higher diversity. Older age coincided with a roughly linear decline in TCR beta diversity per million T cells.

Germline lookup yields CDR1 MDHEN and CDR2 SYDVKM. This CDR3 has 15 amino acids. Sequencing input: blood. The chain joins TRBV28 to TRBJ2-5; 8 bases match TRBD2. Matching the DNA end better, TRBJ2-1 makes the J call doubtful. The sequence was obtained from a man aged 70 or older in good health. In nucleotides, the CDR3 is TGTGCCAGCAGCACGGGACTAGTGGGAGATGCTGAGCAGTTCTTC. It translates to CASSTGLVGDAEQFF.